This TCR beta chain was sequenced for a study of T cell responses to AZD1222 COVID-19 vaccine. The length of the CDR3 is 17 residues. Trimming at V came to 4 bases and at J to 3 bases, leaving 12 bases not matched to a gene. From germline, CDR1 is SGHTA and CDR2 FQGTGA. On this clone itself: Its specificity is not known.

The assay was immunoSEQ multiplex PCR, and TCRdb's table has in-frame clones only and misses some. The table includes 100,000 to 150,000 clones, about nine tenths detected once. Study-level findings and limits: Vaccine-related CD4 TCRs covered spike, predominating at 160-218 and 743-854. Close to half of all spike-specific TCRs reportedly target regions of the variants that are unmutated. Just a handful of AZD1222 recipients were seropositive at baseline.

The material was peripheral blood, obtained on day 0 of AZD1222 vaccination. This sequence joins TRBV7-3 and TRBJ2-3; 8 positions agree with TRBD2. This receptor was identified in an adult in good health. This chain's CDR3 is CASSSGLIGGATDTQYF. CDR3 sequence (DNA): TGTGCCAGCAGCTCCGGATTGATCGGGGGGGCAACAGATACGCAGTATTTT.